This entry describes one T cell receptor (beta chain). The target antigen is unknown. V lost 5 bases and J 2 bases, leaving 23 bases between the germline ends. Germline CDR1 and CDR2: LNHNV and YYDKDF (reference sequence). The CDR3 contains 18 residues. These data originate in a study of beta chain features in type 1 diabetes. Turning to the study itself: Cell yields, age and gender were similar between patients and healthy donors. Study-wide results and caveats: Reduced insertions and increased deletions marked VDJ junctions in type 1 diabetes patients.

On average, the one heparinised blood draw given by each donor was approximately 120 mL. The isolated RNA, all of it, was reverse transcribed, so expressed TCRB transcripts were what got sequenced. Clones were sequenced by immunoSEQ multiplex PCR, and TCRdb holds only the in-frame ones, with some missing. The sample has about 450,000 clones; 11% are singletons. The V gene is TRBV15, the J gene TRBJ2-3; perhaps D is TRBD1 or TRBD2 (7 bases each). The sequence was collected from a woman aged 18-35 years in good health. The specimen sequenced was naive CD4+ T cells from blood. CDR3: CATSAQGGAGDPTDTQYF. Written as DNA, the CDR3 is TGTGCCACCAGCGCCCAGGGGGGGGCGGGAGACCCCACAGATACGCAGTATTTT.